This entry lists 27 T cell receptor beta chains sequenced from one sample in a study of cytomegalovirus exposure and HLA in healthy donors. The primer mix had 60 Vbeta and 13 Jbeta primers. Assay used: immunoSEQ multiplex PCR; TCRdb lists only in-frame clones, some missing. This table has roughly 66,000 clones, around 80% appearing once. Sequenced input: PBMCs. All receptors derive from a man between 45 and 60 years old in good health and CMV-seronegative.

This clone turned up a few times. The chain uses TRBV7-2 and TRBJ2-5, with 12 bases that match TRBD1. The ends lost 10 bases at V and 5 bases at J; junction bases unmatched: 11. CDR1 is SGHTA and CDR2 is FQGNSA in the germline V gene. The CDR3 sequence is 15 residues long. This chain's CDR3 is CATKRGTGGKETQYF. The CDR3 region has the DNA TGTGCCACCAAGAGGGGGACAGGGGGCAAGGAGACCCAGTACTTC.

This clone was observed once. This rearrangement joins TRBV7-9 to TRBJ1-2, with 11 nucleotides matching TRBD1. Germline V CDR1 and CDR2: SEHNR, FQNEAQ (reference sequence). The CDR3 sequence is 14 residues long. The trim removed 5 bases at V and 6 bases at J, leaving 5 bases unmatched. The DNA of the CDR3 is TGTGCCAGCAGCCCCCGGACAGGGGGCGATGGCTACACCTTC. Residues: CASSPRTGGDGYTF.

This clone occurred once. V gene TRBV7-8 combines with J gene TRBJ2-5; 14 bases fit TRBD2. Germline V gene lookup returns CDR1 SGHVS and CDR2 FQNEAQ. Losses at the gene ends were 4 bases for V and 5 bases for J; bases not matched to a gene: 6. The CDR3 loop spans 16 amino acids. CDR3 sequence (DNA): TGTGCCAGCAGCTGGGGACTAGCGGGGGTAGGGGAGACCCAGTACTTC. Its protein product is CASSWGLAGVGETQYF.

The chain links TRBV12-5 to TRBJ1-1; D call uncertain. This CDR3 comprises 13 residues. The V gene's germline CDR1 is LGHNT and CDR2 FRNRAP. V was trimmed by 3 bases and J by 6 bases, leaving 11 bases between them. CDR3 residues: CASGLLSQAEAFF. The CDR3 nucleotides read TGTGCTAGTGGTTTATTAAGCCAGGCTGAAGCTTTCTTT. The whole variable domain, filled in from reference TRBV12-5 and TRBJ1-1, reads DARVTQTPRHKVTEMGQEVTMRCQPILGHNTVFWYRQTMMQGLELLAYFRNRAPLDDSGMPKDRFSAEMPDATLATLKIQPSEPRDSAVYFCASGLLSQAEAFFGQGTRLTVV.

This clone has only one observation. V and J are TRBV19 and TRBJ1-5; D gene uncertain. The V and J ends lost 6 bases and 3 bases respectively, with 15 bases between them. Germline loops: CDR1 LNHDA, CDR2 SQIVND (reference sequence). The CDR3 sequence is 15 residues long. For the CDR3, the DNA is TGTGCCAGTAGGAAAGACACACACGCCAATCAGCCCCAGCATTTT. Its protein is CASRKDTHANQPQHF.

This clone is medium-sized within its sample. The chain couples TRBV10-3 to TRBJ2-7, with a tentative D call TRBD2 (6 bases). Trimming took 2 bases from V and 7 from J, leaving 9 bases between them. Looked up from germline, CDR1 is ENHRY and CDR2 is SYGVKD. This CDR3 contains 12 residues. CDR3 protein: CAISEIGREQYF. As DNA, the CDR3 is TGTGCCATCAGTGAGATTGGGAGGGAGCAGTACTTC.

This clone has just a few counts. The chain is built from TRBV6-1 and TRBJ1-5; 9 positions agree with TRBD1. The CDR3 length is 13 residues. The V segment lost 7 bases and the J segment 5 bases; nucleotides outside the gene matches: 3. From germline, CDR1 is MNHNS and CDR2 SASEGT. The CDR3 sequence is CASNWDRDQPQHF. CDR3 coding DNA: TGTGCCAGCAACTGGGACAGGGATCAGCCCCAGCATTTT.

The CDR3 DNA is TGTGCCAGCAGCTACAGGGGGCATACCTACAATGAGCAGTTCTTC. This encodes CASSYRGHTYNEQFF. J is TRBJ2-1 and V is TRBV7-9; 9 bases are a match to TRBD1. Trimming at V came to 4 bases and at J to 2 bases, leaving 3 bases not matched to a gene. This CDR3 region has 15 residues. CDR1 is SEHNR, CDR2 FQNEAQ, per germline (reference sequence).

The V gene is TRBV30, the J gene TRBJ2-6, with TRBD2 matching over 10 bases. J lost 4 bases, V lost 2 bases, and 2 bases had no gene match. The CDR3 is made up of 15 amino acids. Germline-derived CDR1 and CDR2 are GTSNPN and SVGIG (reference sequence). As DNA, the CDR3 is TGTGCCTGGAGTCAGACTAGCGGGGGGGCCAACGTCCTGACTTTC. Amino acid sequence: CAWSQTSGGANVLTF.

The V and J genes are TRBV28 and TRBJ2-7; no firm D call. The length of the CDR3 is 12 residues. Germline assignment: CDR1 MDHEN and CDR2 SYDVKM. With 7 bases removed from V and 1 base from J, the gap between germline ends came to 8 bases. The DNA of the CDR3 is TGTGCCAGCAAGTCGGTTTCCTACGAGCAGTACTTC. Its protein product is CASKSVSYEQYF.

This chain joins TRBV7-6 and TRBJ2-1; a weak D match, TRBD1 (5 bases). CDR1 is SGHVS and CDR2 is FNYEAQ in the germline V gene. The CDR3 runs 16 residues. Trimming took 2 bases from V and 2 from J, leaving 13 bases between them. The CDR3 DNA reads as TGTGCCAGCAGCTTAATACTGGACAAAACCTACAATGAGCAGTTCTTC. It encodes CASSLILDKTYNEQFF.

The chain has TRBV30 and TRBJ1-1; tentative D call: TRBD1 (6 bases). V was cut by 3 bases and J by 11 bases, with 16 bases left in between. The CDR3 totals 12 residues. The germline gives CDR1 GTSNPN, CDR2 SVGIG (reference sequence). The CDR3 is CAWRQGLLNAFF. In DNA, the CDR3 is TGTGCCTGGAGACAGGGTCTTCTGAACGCTTTCTTT.

The genes are TRBV5-6 and TRBJ1-2, with 7 bases identical to TRBD1. The length of the CDR3 is 15 residues. CDR1 is SGHDT, CDR2 YYEEEE, per germline. The J segment lost 6 bases and the V segment lost 5 bases, leaving 13 bases of the junction unmatched. This CDR3 reads CASSRYLDRVDGYTF. CDR3 DNA sequence: TGTGCCAGCAGTAGATACCTCGACAGGGTTGATGGCTACACCTTC.

The chain uses TRBV19 and TRBJ2-1; D is perhaps TRBD1 (5 bases). V was clipped by 7 bases and J by 0 bases, with 13 bases between them. The germline V gene encodes CDR1 LNHDA and CDR2 SQIVND (reference sequence). The CDR3 has 15 residues. CDR3 sequence reads: CASTRASSSYNEQFF. The CDR3 DNA reads TGTGCCAGTACCAGGGCTTCCAGCTCCTACAATGAGCAGTTCTTC.

The chain uses TRBV15 and TRBJ2-1; 7 bases align to TRBD2. The V gene end was trimmed by 0 bases and the J gene end by 11 bases; junction bases not matched to a gene: 7. Germline-derived CDR1 and CDR2 are LNHNV and YYDKDF (reference sequence). This CDR3 comprises 14 residues. CDR3 region: CATSRDALAPKQFF. DNA for the CDR3: TGTGCCACCAGCAGAGATGCACTAGCGCCCAAGCAGTTCTTC.

This sequence joins TRBV7-9 and TRBJ2-1; D possibly corresponds to TRBD2 (6 bases). CDR1 SEHNR and CDR2 FQNEAQ come from the germline V gene (reference sequence). Trimming took 2 bases from V and 0 from J, leaving 11 bases between them. This CDR3 has 16 amino acids. CDR3 nucleotide sequence: TGTGCCAGCAGCTTACAGGGACTGAGCTCCTACAATGAGCAGTTCTTC. Its translation: CASSLQGLSSYNEQFF.

On this clone itself: Being one base from a much bigger clone, this may be a read error. The V gene is TRBV7-2, the J gene TRBJ2-5; the match to TRBD2 covers 10 bases. The closer fit of TRBJ2-7 to the DNA end suggests the J call may be wrong. The CDR3 has 15 residues. The germline V gene encodes CDR1 SGHTA and CDR2 FQGNSA. In DNA form, the CDR3 reads TGTGCGAGCAGCTTAGGGCTAGCGGGAGTGTACGAGCAGTACTTC. It yields the protein CASSLGLAGVYEQYF.

The table lists this clone with a count of one. The genes are TRBV7-8 and TRBJ2-1; 10 bases line up with TRBD1. The CDR3 is made up of 16 amino acids. Germline CDR1 is SGHVS and CDR2 is FQNEAQ. V gave up 2 bases and J gave up 6 bases; unmatched junction bases: 7. The CDR3 spells CASSLSTGGLGNEQFF. In DNA, the CDR3 is TGTGCCAGCAGCTTATCGACAGGGGGCCTTGGCAATGAGCAGTTCTTC. Using reference TRBV7-8 and TRBJ2-1 for the parts outside the CDR3, the full variable domain is GAGVSQSPRYKVAKRGQDVALRCDPISGHVSLFWYQQALGQGPEFLTYFQNEAQLDKSGLPSDRFFAERPEGSVSTLKIQRTQQEDSAVYLCASSLSTGGLGNEQFFGPGTRLTVL.

The J gene is TRBJ1-2, the V gene TRBV27, with a possible D match to TRBD1 (6 bases). This CDR3 comprises 12 residues. Germline lookup yields CDR1 MNHEY and CDR2 SMNVEV (reference sequence). The ends were cut back, 6 bases at V and 8 bases at J, with 13 bases in the middle. The CDR3 nucleotides are TGTGCCAGCAGCGCAACAGGGAACGGCTACACCTTC. Translated: CASSATGNGYTF.

This clone was seen only a few times. The germline gene is not matched at one end of the junction; a read error may be the cause. CDR3 residues: CASSTQPGQGAEAFF. DNA of the CDR3: TGTGCCAGTAGTACACAACCGGGACAGGGGGCTGAGGCTTTCTTT. J is TRBJ1-1 and V is TRBV19; 12 nucleotides line up with TRBD1. CDR1 is LNHDA, CDR2 SQIVND, per germline (reference sequence). The CDR3 spans 15 residues.

This clone was detected only a few times. The V call is TRBV30, the J call TRBJ1-2, with D possibly matching TRBD1 (6 bases). The CDR3 is 11 amino acids. Trimming left V 0 bases short and J 8 bases short, with 7 bases between. Germline CDR1 GTSNPN, CDR2 SVGIG (reference sequence). CDR3 sequence reads: CAWSVGGGYTF. CDR3 nucleotides: TGTGCCTGGAGTGTAGGGGGAGGCTACACCTTC.

The V gene is TRBV7-9, the J gene TRBJ2-5; weak D call: TRBD2 (5 bases). The CDR3 is made up of 13 amino acids. The V gene's germline CDR1 is SEHNR and CDR2 FQNEAQ (reference sequence). The V and J ends lost 5 bases and 7 bases respectively, with 14 bases between them. The CDR3 nucleotides read TGTGCCAGCAGCCCCTCGGAGGTTGGGACCCAGTACTTC. This sequence encodes CASSPSEVGTQYF.

CDR3 region: CASTTSGGVGNEQFF. CDR3 DNA sequence: TGTGCCAGCACGACTAGCGGGGGGGTGGGAAATGAGCAGTTCTTC. The rearrangement joins TRBV2 to TRBJ2-1, with 14 bases matching TRBD2. CDR3 length: 15 amino acids. From germline, CDR1 is SNHLY and CDR2 FYNNEI. With 7 bases clipped from V and 7 bases from J, the junction kept 6 bases outside the gene matches.

V gene TRBV27 combines with J gene TRBJ1-1; D is unresolved. CDR1 and CDR2 (germline): MNHEY, SMNVEV (reference sequence). The CDR3 consists of 14 residues. The V end lost 3 bases, the J end lost 1 base, and 9 bases lay between the germline ends. This CDR3 reads CASSLWRENTEAFF. The CDR3 DNA reads TGTGCCAGCAGTTTGTGGAGGGAGAACACTGAAGCTTTCTTT.

This chain uses TRBV5-4 with TRBJ2-3, with 9 nucleotides matching TRBD2. Germline CDR1 reads SGHNT; CDR2 reads YYREEE (reference sequence). This CDR3 has 17 residues. The junction had 7 bases not matched to a gene; V was cut back by 0 bases and J by 2 bases. CDR3 residues: CASSLGGAGGITDTQYF. DNA of the CDR3: TGTGCCAGCAGCTTGGGGGGTGCGGGGGGGATCACAGATACGCAGTATTTT. The full variable domain, in which reference TRBV5-4 and TRBJ2-3 provide the parts outside the CDR3, is ETGVTQSPTHLIKTRGQQVTLRCSSQSGHNTVSWYQQALGQGPQFIFQYYREEENGRGNFPPRFSGLQFPNYSSELNVNALELDDSALYLCASSLGGAGGITDTQYFGPGTRLTVL.

This clone was seen just once. The rearrangement uses TRBV29-1 and TRBJ1-1; D is undetermined. V gave up 7 bases and J gave up 10 bases, with 16 bases separating them. Germline CDR1 and CDR2: SQVTM and ANQGSEA. The CDR3 contains 11 residues. In DNA, the CDR3 is TGCAGCGGCCTCCGAGGGCGGCGAGCTTTCTTT. This gives the protein CSGLRGRRAFF.

This clone was seen only a few times. The gene calls are TRBV9 and TRBJ1-5; D is unclear. The V and J ends lost 4 bases and 5 bases respectively, with 13 bases between them. CDR3 length equals 14 residues. The germline V gene has CDR1 SGDLS and CDR2 YYNGEE. CDR3 sequence: CASSLRGGDQPQHF. DNA of the CDR3: TGTGCCAGCAGCTTGCGCGGCGGGGATCAGCCCCAGCATTTT.